A selection of T cell receptor beta chains follows, all from one sample in a study of blood T cell repertoires in COVID-19. TCRdb's copy holds only in-frame clones and misses some; the assay was immunoSEQ multiplex PCR. The top ten hold approximately 20% of the sample, which has approximately 120,000 clones, 75% to 90% seen once. Input material: PBMCs or T cells enriched from blood (not recorded which). The receptors here all came from a man aged 30 to 39 who had recovered from COVID-19. The CDR3 runs from the conserved cysteine through the conserved F or W. A D gene is named only where the DNA matches it firmly. A clone size is listed for some rows: how often the clone was seen (once, few, many), or a class if it is expanded.

j_call v_call clone_size cdr3_length d_call cdr3_nt cdr3_aa
TRBJ2-3 TRBV9 NA 17 NA TGTGCCAGCAGCGTAGATGTGGGCGGGGCCGCCACAGATACGCAGTATTTT CASSVDVGGAATDTQYF
TRBJ1-5 TRBV7-8 NA 14 NA TGTGCCAGCAGCGCCCGGGAGGGAAATCAGCCCCAGCATTTT CASSAREGNQPQHF
TRBJ2-3 TRBV9 NA 17 TRBD2 TGTGCCAGCAGCTTCCGAGGGGCGGCGGGGGGGCGAGATACGCAGTATTTT CASSFRGAAGGRDTQYF
TRBJ1-1 TRBV10-3 NA 18 NA TGTGCCATCAGTGAGTCGGTCGGGCTGGGGGCCCTCCGCACTGAAGCTTTCTTT CAISESVGLGALRTEAFF
TRBJ1-1 TRBV6-1 NA 14 NA TGTGCCAGCAGTGATAAACGGTCAGGGGATGAAGCTTTCTTT CASSDKRSGDEAFF
TRBJ2-1 TRBV5-1 NA 13 NA TGCGCCAGCAGCTTCAGGGGGGACAATGAGCAGTTCTTC CASSFRGDNEQFF
TRBJ2-2 TRBV2 few 15 TRBD1 TGTGCCACCACAGTGGTAACAGGGGGGACCGGGGAGCTGTTTTTT CATTVVTGGTGELFF
TRBJ2-7 TRBV9 NA 12 TRBD1 TGTGCCAGCAGCACACAGGGGGACGAGCAGTACTTC CASSTQGDEQYF
TRBJ1-2 TRBV13 NA 14 TRBD1 TGTGCCAGCAGCCCCCGTACAGGGGACTATGGCTACACCTTC CASSPRTGDYGYTF
TRBJ1-2 TRBV4-1 few 16 NA TGCGCCAGCAGCCAAGAGGCAGGGGCTCTCCTCTATGGCTACACCTTC CASSQEAGALLYGYTF
TRBJ1-1 TRBV3-1/TRBV3-2 few 16 TRBD1 TGTGCCAGCAGCTCCCTCCCGGGACAGGGTTACACTGAAGCTTTCTTT CASSSLPGQGYTEAFF
TRBJ2-3 TRBV7-9 once 15 TRBD1 TGTGCCAGCAGCGCGGGACAGGGGGACACAGATACGCAGTATTTT CASSAGQGDTDTQYF
TRBJ1-4 TRBV10-3 NA 19 TRBD1 TGTGCCATCAGTCCCTCGGATATCAGGGGGCAGGCAACTAATGAAAAACTGTTTTTT CAISPSDIRGQATNEKLFF
TRBJ1-3 TRBV6-5 NA 15 NA TGTGCCAGCAGGAACAGGGAAAGCTCTGGAAACACCATATATTTT CASRNRESSGNTIYF
TRBJ1-2 TRBV5-1 NA 15 TRBD1 TGCGCCAGCAGCACGGGACAGGCCAACCCCTATGGCTACACCTTC CASSTGQANPYGYTF
TRBJ1-6 TRBV7-9 NA 13 NA TGTGCCAGCAGCTCGGACAAGAATTCACCCCTCCACTTT CASSSDKNSPLHF
TRBJ1-3 TRBV6-5 NA 14 NA TGTGCCAGCAGGCAACAGGGCGCGGGAAACACCATATATTTT CASRQQGAGNTIYF
TRBJ2-3 TRBV5-8 NA 16 TRBD1 TGTGCCAGCAGCTCCCGGGTGAGGGGGCGCCCAGATACGCAGTATTTT CASSSRVRGRPDTQYF
TRBJ1-1 TRBV6-2/TRBV6-3 once 15 TRBD1 TGTGCCAGCAGTTCCCAGGGGGACGTGAACACTGAAGCTTTCTTT CASSSQGDVNTEAFF
TRBJ2-7 TRBV5-6 NA 12 NA TGTGCCAGCAGCCCGGGTGGGTACGAGCAGTACTTC CASSPGGYEQYF
TRBJ2-7 TRBV6-5 NA 14 NA TGTGCCAGCACAGTCTACCGCGGAAACTACGAGCAGTACTTC CASTVYRGNYEQYF
TRBJ1-2 TRBV5-8 NA 14 NA TGTGCCAGCAGCTTGCCCGGGGGACCCTATGGCTACACCTTC CASSLPGGPYGYTF
TRBJ2-4 TRBV6-5 NA 14 TRBD1 TGTGCCAGCACCACAGGGGGAGACAAAAACATTCAGTACTTC CASTTGGDKNIQYF
TRBJ1-5 TRBV27 NA 13 TRBD1 TGTGCCAGCAGTCTACAGGGGAGGCAGCCCCAGCATTTT CASSLQGRQPQHF
TRBJ1-1 TRBV5-1 few 17 TRBD1 TGCGCCAGCAGCGGATTCCGGGACAGGGCTTGGAACACTGAAGCTTTCTTT CASSGFRDRAWNTEAFF
TRBJ2-3 TRBV19 NA 17 NA TGTGCCAGTAGTTCCCTGGGGGCTAGCGGTCGCACAGATACGCAGTATTTT CASSSLGASGRTDTQYF
TRBJ2-3 TRBV25-1 NA 16 NA TGTGCCAGCAGTTCGGACCTCCACAGGAGCACAGATACGCAGTATTTT CASSSDLHRSTDTQYF
TRBJ1-3 TRBV7-9 NA 15 NA TGTGCCAGCAGCCCGCAGGGGATGGCCGGAAACACCATATATTTT CASSPQGMAGNTIYF
TRBJ2-1 TRBV7-7 once 15 TRBD2 TGTGTTAGCAGCCCGACTAGCGGGGGATACAATGAGCAGTTCTTC CVSSPTSGGYNEQFF
TRBJ2-1 TRBV27 NA 17 TRBD2 TGTGCCAGCAGTTCCAATCTAGCGGGAGTGGCGTACAATGAGCAGTTCTTC CASSSNLAGVAYNEQFF
TRBJ1-2 TRBV30 NA 13 NA TGTGCCTGGAGTCCGACAGAGAACTATGGCTACACCTTC CAWSPTENYGYTF
TRBJ1-1 TRBV2 once 13 NA TGTGCCAGCAGTCAGGGGTTCGCGACTGAAGCTTTCTTT CASSQGFATEAFF
TRBJ2-2 TRBV11-1 NA 17 TRBD1 TGTGCCAGCAGCTTAGCGCGGGGGACAGGGCGGACCGGGGAGCTGTTTTTT CASSLARGTGRTGELFF
TRBJ1-1 TRBV11-2 NA 15 NA TGTGCCAGCAGCTTAGATGGCAGGATGAACACTGAAGCTTTCTTT CASSLDGRMNTEAFF
TRBJ1-3 TRBV29-1 NA 14 NA TGCAGCGTAAAACAGGGTGACTTAGGAAACACCATATATTTT CSVKQGDLGNTIYF
TRBJ1-2 TRBV7-9 NA 16 NA TGTGCCAGCAGCTTTACAGGGACGATGCCCGACTATGGCTACACCTTC CASSFTGTMPDYGYTF
TRBJ2-3 TRBV7-8 NA 15 NA TGTGCCAGCAGAGCAGGGCCCCTGGGGACAGATACGCAGTATTTT CASRAGPLGTDTQYF
TRBJ1-2 TRBV2 NA 13 TRBD1 TGTGCCAGCATGGGACAGCCCACCTATGGCTACACCTTC CASMGQPTYGYTF
TRBJ1-5 TRBV15 NA 14 NA TGTGCCACCAGCAGAGGGGGGCTCGGTCAGCCCCAGCATTTT CATSRGGLGQPQHF
TRBJ1-1 TRBV5-4 NA 13 NA TGTGCCAGCAGTGGTGGGGGGGCCACTGAAGCTTTCTTT CASSGGGATEAFF
TRBJ1-1 TRBV7-6 NA 13 NA TGTGCCAGCAGCTTCGACTGGAACACTGAAGCTTTCTTT CASSFDWNTEAFF